The rows below give T cell receptor beta chains drawn from one sample of a study of blood T cell repertoires in COVID-19. Libraries were prepared by immunoSEQ multiplex PCR; TCRdb keeps only in-frame clonotypes and omits some of them. The data show roughly 97,000 clones, about 89% seen once. The material sequenced was peripheral blood. The receptors were gathered from a human donor in a cohort sampled during active COVID-19. Both conserved end residues are part of each CDR3. Each record gives: V gene, CDR3 length, D gene, J gene, clone size, CDR3 DNA, CDR3 protein. A D gene is named only where the DNA matches it firmly. Size is omitted from some rows. Given values are once, few, many or a class for expanded clones.

TRBV3-1/TRBV3-2	15	TRBD1	TRBJ2-4	.	TGTGCCAGCAGCCCTACCGGACAGGGGAGCAACATTCAGTACTTC	CASSPTGQGSNIQYF
TRBV7-6	14	.	TRBJ1-4	.	TGTGCCAGCAGCTCCCCTGGGGCAGGAGAAAAACTGTTTTTT	CASSSPGAGEKLFF
TRBV5-1	16	.	TRBJ1-1	.	TGCGCCAGCAGCTTCGGTGATCGGAGTTTTAACACTGAAGCTTTCTTT	CASSFGDRSFNTEAFF
TRBV18	19	TRBD1	TRBJ1-2	once	TGTGCCAGCTCACCCCGGAACCGGGACAGTCTAGATCATAACTATGGCTACACCTTC	CASSPRNRDSLDHNYGYTF
TRBV28	16	.	TRBJ2-5	.	TGTGCCAGCAATGGGGCCAGGGCGGGGTCCCAAGAGACCCAGTACTTC	CASNGARAGSQETQYF
TRBV20-1	11	.	TRBJ1-1	.	TGCAGTGCTTCAGTTGTGACTGAAGCTTTCTTT	CSASVVTEAFF
TRBV2	12	.	TRBJ1-2	few	TGTGCCAGCACAGGCAGTGTTTATGGCTACACCTTC	CASTGSVYGYTF
TRBV11-3	17	.	TRBJ2-2	.	TGTGCCAGCAGCTTAGGAGTCGGAGGGGGCTCCACCGGGGAGCTGTTTTTT	CASSLGVGGGSTGELFF
TRBV6-2/TRBV6-3	15	.	TRBJ1-1	.	TGTGCCAGCAGTTTGACCCGGGGGGGTTCCACTGAAGCTTTCTTT	CASSLTRGGSTEAFF
TRBV6-1	14	.	TRBJ1-5	.	TGTGCCAGCAGTGATTACAGTCAAAATCAGCCCCAGCATTTT	CASSDYSQNQPQHF
TRBV7-6	16	.	TRBJ1-5	.	TGTGCCAGCAGCTTAGCGTCAGGGGACGGCAATCAGCCCCAGCATTTT	CASSLASGDGNQPQHF
TRBV11-2	11	.	TRBJ2-1	.	TGTGCCAGCAGCCCCCTCAATGAGCAGTTCTTC	CASSPLNEQFF
TRBV6-1	15	.	TRBJ1-4	.	TGTGCCAGCAGTGAAACGCTCGGGGGTGGTGAAAAACTGTTTTTT	CASSETLGGGEKLFF
TRBV7-2	15	.	TRBJ2-2	.	TGTGCCAGCAGGATAACCGGGGGGAACACCGGGGAGCTGTTTTTT	CASRITGGNTGELFF
TRBV2	16	.	TRBJ1-1	.	TGTGCCAGCAGTGAAGCACCCCAGTTCATGAACACTGAAGCTTTCTTT	CASSEAPQFMNTEAFF
TRBV4-2	15	.	TRBJ1-2	.	TGTGCCAGCAGCCAAGGGAGGGGGGGGCCCTATGGCTACACCTTC	CASSQGRGGPYGYTF
TRBV6-5	15	.	TRBJ1-6	.	TGTGCCAGCAGTACCAGCGGACAGTATAATTCACCCCTCCACTTT	CASSTSGQYNSPLHF
TRBV6-2/TRBV6-3	15	.	TRBJ1-5	.	TGTGCCAGCAGTTACAGTTCGGGTAGCAATCAGCCCCAGCATTTT	CASSYSSGSNQPQHF
TRBV3-1/TRBV3-2	16	.	TRBJ2-1	.	TGTGCCAGCAGCCTAAACTGGGCCTCCCCGCCTAGGGGGCAGTTCTTC	CASSLNWASPPRGQFF
TRBV28	16	.	TRBJ1-6	.	TGTGCCAGCAGTTTAGGTGGCGGATCCTATAATTCACCCCTCCACTTT	CASSLGGGSYNSPLHF
TRBV7-2	13	.	TRBJ2-1	.	TGTGCCAGCAGCACCCCTAGCCTCAATGAGCAGTTCTTC	CASSTPSLNEQFF
TRBV5-1	14	.	TRBJ1-1	.	TGCGCCAGCAGCCAGGCCCCCGGGAACACTGAAGCTTTCTTT	CASSQAPGNTEAFF
TRBV18	18	TRBD1	TRBJ2-6	.	TGTGCCAGCTCCACTCGACAGGGGCGCGGCTCTGGGGCCAACGTCCTGACTTTC	CASSTRQGRGSGANVLTF